These 10 T cell receptor beta chains were sequenced from one sample in a study of Ad26.COV2.S vaccination and SARS-CoV-2 variants. Clones were sequenced by immunoSEQ multiplex PCR, and TCRdb holds only the in-frame ones, with some missing. The table records approximately 97,000 clones, around three quarters of them present only once. Sequenced here: peripheral blood, sampled after recovery from COVID-19. All receptors come from a human donor who had recovered from COVID-19.

This chain uses TRBV4-3 with TRBJ1-2; D unclear. The CDR3 is 14 residues long. CDR1 and CDR2 (germline): LGHNA, YSLEER. Trimming shortened V by 4 bases and J by 6 bases, and 15 bases separated the two germline ends. Written as DNA, the CDR3 is TGCGCCAGCAGCCCCACGTGGTATTCGGATGGCTACACCTTC. It encodes CASSPTWYSDGYTF.

A few counts support this clone. J is TRBJ1-2 and V is TRBV5-6; the match to TRBD1 covers 9 bases. J was trimmed by 5 bases and V by 4 bases; bases with no gene match: 9. This CDR3 has 15 amino acids. Germline V gene sequence: CDR1 SGHDT, CDR2 YYEEEE. The CDR3 DNA reads as TGTGCCAGCAGCCGGAGTCCGGGACAGGGTTATGGCTACACCTTC. Protein sequence: CASSRSPGQGYGYTF.

The gene calls are TRBV6-2 or TRBV6-3 and TRBJ1-5; 7 nucleotides match TRBD1. Germline V gives CDR1 MNHEY, CDR2 SVGEGT. V gave up 6 bases and J gave up 7 bases; unmatched junction bases: 9. This CDR3 has 14 amino acids. CDR3 sequence reads: CASSRTGQPQPQHF. Here the CDR3 DNA reads TGTGCCAGCAGCCGGACAGGCCAACCACAGCCCCAGCATTTT.

This sequence joins TRBV2 and TRBJ2-3; D is uncertain. The CDR3 is 14 amino acids. Germline assignment: CDR1 SNHLY and CDR2 FYNNEI. The V gene lost 7 bases and the J gene lost 2 bases, with 13 bases spanning the gap. The CDR3 reads CASTPLRPTDTQYF. The CDR3, as DNA: TGTGCCAGCACCCCTTTACGCCCCACAGATACGCAGTATTTT.

Concerning this clone itself: The junction and the germline gene differ at one end; a read error may be behind it. This chain connects TRBV19 to TRBJ1-5; 8 bases are shared with TRBD1. The CDR3 has 17 residues. CDR1 LNHDA and CDR2 SQIVND come from the germline V gene (reference sequence). CDR3 nucleotides: TGTGCCAGTAGGATAGGACAGGGAGGGTTTAGCAATCAGCCCCAGCATTTT. This sequence encodes CASRIGQGGFSNQPQHF.

In its sample, this clone was seen a few times. The J gene is TRBJ2-1, the V gene TRBV2, with D perhaps matching TRBD1 (5 bases). Germline V gene lookup returns CDR1 SNHLY and CDR2 FYNNEI. The CDR3 has 13 amino acids. V was trimmed by 8 bases and J by 4 bases, leaving 12 bases between them. CDR3 protein: CASQGRSYNEQFF. As DNA, the CDR3 is TGTGCCAGCCAGGGTAGGTCTTACAATGAGCAGTTCTTC. The full variable domain, completed using reference TRBV2 and TRBJ2-1, is EPEVTQTPSHQVTQMGQEVILRCVPISNHLYFYWYRQILGQKVEFLVSFYNNEISEKSEIFDDQFSVERPDGSNFTLKIRSTKLEDSAMYFCASQGRSYNEQFFGPGTRLTVL.

This sequence joins TRBV19 and TRBJ1-5; TRBD1 agrees at 7 bases. The CDR3 loop spans 15 amino acids. From germline, CDR1 is LNHDA and CDR2 SQIVND (reference sequence). The J segment lost 4 bases and the V segment lost 6 bases, leaving 9 bases of the junction unmatched. This CDR3 reads CASSKQGRGNQPQHF. The CDR3 DNA sequence: TGTGCCAGTAGCAAACAGGGCAGGGGGAATCAGCCCCAGCATTTT.

The rearrangement links TRBV7-2 to TRBJ2-7; possibly TRBD1 for D (5 bases). With 1 base removed from V and 2 bases from J, the gap between germline ends came to 9 bases. This CDR3 has 14 residues. Germline lookup yields CDR1 SGHTA and CDR2 FQGNSA. The CDR3: CASSLVPGTYEQYF. The CDR3 region has the DNA TGTGCCAGCAGCTTAGTGCCAGGGACCTACGAGCAGTACTTC.

The V and J genes are TRBV30 and TRBJ2-3; D uncertain. The germline V gene has CDR1 GTSNPN and CDR2 SVGIG (reference sequence). Trimming took 5 bases from V and 2 from J, leaving 5 bases between them. The CDR3 spans 11 residues. CDR3 coding DNA: TGTGCCTGGGCAATCACAGATACGCAGTATTTT. Encoded protein: CAWAITDTQYF.

The chain joins TRBV3-1 (or the pseudogene TRBV3-2) to TRBJ2-2, with TRBD2 identical over 9 bases. The V and J ends lost 0 bases and 5 bases, in that order; junction bases with no gene match: 4. Germline V gene sequence: CDR1 LGHDT, CDR2 YNNKEL (reference sequence). This CDR3 is built from 16 residues. Here the CDR3 reads CASSQEWGLATGELFF. CDR3 nucleotide sequence: TGTGCCAGCAGCCAAGAATGGGGACTAGCAACCGGGGAGCTGTTTTTT.